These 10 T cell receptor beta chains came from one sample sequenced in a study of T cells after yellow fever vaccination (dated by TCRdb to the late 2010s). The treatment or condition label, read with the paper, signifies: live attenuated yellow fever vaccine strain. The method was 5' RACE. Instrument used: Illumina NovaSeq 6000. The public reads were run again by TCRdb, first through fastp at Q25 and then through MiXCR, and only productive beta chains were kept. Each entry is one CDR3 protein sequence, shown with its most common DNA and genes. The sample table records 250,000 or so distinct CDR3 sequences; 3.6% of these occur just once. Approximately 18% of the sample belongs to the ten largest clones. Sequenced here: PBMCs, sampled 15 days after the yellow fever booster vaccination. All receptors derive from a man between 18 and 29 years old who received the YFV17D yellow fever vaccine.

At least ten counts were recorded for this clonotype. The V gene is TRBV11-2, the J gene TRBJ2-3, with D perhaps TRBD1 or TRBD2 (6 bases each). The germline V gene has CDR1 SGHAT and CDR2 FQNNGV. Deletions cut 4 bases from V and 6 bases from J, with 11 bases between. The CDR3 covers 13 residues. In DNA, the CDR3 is TGTGCCAGCAGCTGGGGGGCCACGGATACGCAGTATTTT. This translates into CASSWGATDTQYF.

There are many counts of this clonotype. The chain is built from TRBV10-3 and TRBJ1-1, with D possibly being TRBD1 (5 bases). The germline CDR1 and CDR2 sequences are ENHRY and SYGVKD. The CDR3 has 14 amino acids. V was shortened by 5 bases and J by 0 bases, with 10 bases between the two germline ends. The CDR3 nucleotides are TGTGCCATCAGTTCCAGGGCCCTGAACACTGAAGCTTTCTTT. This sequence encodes CAISSRALNTEAFF.

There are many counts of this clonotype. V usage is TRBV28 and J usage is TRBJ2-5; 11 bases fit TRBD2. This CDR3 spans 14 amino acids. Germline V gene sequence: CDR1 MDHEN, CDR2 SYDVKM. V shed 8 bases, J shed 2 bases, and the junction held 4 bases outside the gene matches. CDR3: CASLAGGLQETQYF. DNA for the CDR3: TGTGCCAGCCTAGCGGGGGGCCTGCAAGAGACCCAGTACTTC.

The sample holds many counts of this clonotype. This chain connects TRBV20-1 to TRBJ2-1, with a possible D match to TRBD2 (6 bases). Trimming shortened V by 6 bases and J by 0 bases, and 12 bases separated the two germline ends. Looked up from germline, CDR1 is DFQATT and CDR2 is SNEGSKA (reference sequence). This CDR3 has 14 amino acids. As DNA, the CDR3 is TGCAGTGCGGAGGGAAGCGGCTCCTACAATGAGCAGTTCTTC. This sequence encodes CSAEGSGSYNEQFF.

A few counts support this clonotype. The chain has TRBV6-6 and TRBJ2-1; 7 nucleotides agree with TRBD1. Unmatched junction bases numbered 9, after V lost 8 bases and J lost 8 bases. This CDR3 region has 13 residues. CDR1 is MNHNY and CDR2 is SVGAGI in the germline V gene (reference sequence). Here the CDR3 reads CASLRQGGDEQFF. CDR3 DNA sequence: TGTGCCAGCCTGCGACAGGGTGGTGATGAGCAGTTCTTC.

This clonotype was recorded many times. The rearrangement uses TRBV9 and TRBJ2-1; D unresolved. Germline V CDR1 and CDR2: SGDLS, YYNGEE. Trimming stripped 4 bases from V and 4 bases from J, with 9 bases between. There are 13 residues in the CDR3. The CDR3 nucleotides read TGTGCCAGCAGCCTCGGTGCTTACAATGAGCAGTTCTTC. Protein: CASSLGAYNEQFF. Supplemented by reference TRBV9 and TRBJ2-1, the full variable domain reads DSGVTQTPKHLITATGQRVTLRCSPRSGDLSVYWYQQSLDQGLQFLIQYYNGEERAKGNILERFSAQQFPDLHSELNLSSLELGDSALYFCASSLGAYNEQFFGPGTRLTVL.

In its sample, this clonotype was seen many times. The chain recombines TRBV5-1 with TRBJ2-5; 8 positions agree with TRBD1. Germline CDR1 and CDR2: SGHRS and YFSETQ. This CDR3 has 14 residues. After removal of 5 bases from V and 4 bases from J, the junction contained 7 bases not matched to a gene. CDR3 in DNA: TGCGCCAGCAGGGCGGACAGGGTGGGAGAGACCCAGTACTTC. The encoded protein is CASRADRVGETQYF.

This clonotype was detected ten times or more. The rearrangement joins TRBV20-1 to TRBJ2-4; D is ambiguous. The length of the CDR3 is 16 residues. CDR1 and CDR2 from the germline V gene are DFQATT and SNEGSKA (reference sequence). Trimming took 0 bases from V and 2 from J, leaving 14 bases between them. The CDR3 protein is CSARDGSDYTKNIQYF. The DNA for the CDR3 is TGCAGTGCTAGAGATGGAAGCGATTATACCAAAAACATTCAGTACTTC.

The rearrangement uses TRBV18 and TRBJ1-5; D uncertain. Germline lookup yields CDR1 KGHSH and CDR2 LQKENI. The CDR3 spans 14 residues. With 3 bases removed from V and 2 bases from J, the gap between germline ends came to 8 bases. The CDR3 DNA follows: TGTGCCAGCTCACCGTCCTGGGGCAATCAGCCCCAGCATTTT. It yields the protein CASSPSWGNQPQHF.

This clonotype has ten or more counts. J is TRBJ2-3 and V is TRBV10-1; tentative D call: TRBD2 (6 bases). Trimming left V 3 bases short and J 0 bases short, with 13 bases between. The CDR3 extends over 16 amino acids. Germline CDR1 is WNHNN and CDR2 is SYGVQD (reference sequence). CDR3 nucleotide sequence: TGCGCCAGCAGTGACGGGACTCTACTAAGCACAGATACGCAGTATTTT. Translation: CASSDGTLLSTDTQYF.